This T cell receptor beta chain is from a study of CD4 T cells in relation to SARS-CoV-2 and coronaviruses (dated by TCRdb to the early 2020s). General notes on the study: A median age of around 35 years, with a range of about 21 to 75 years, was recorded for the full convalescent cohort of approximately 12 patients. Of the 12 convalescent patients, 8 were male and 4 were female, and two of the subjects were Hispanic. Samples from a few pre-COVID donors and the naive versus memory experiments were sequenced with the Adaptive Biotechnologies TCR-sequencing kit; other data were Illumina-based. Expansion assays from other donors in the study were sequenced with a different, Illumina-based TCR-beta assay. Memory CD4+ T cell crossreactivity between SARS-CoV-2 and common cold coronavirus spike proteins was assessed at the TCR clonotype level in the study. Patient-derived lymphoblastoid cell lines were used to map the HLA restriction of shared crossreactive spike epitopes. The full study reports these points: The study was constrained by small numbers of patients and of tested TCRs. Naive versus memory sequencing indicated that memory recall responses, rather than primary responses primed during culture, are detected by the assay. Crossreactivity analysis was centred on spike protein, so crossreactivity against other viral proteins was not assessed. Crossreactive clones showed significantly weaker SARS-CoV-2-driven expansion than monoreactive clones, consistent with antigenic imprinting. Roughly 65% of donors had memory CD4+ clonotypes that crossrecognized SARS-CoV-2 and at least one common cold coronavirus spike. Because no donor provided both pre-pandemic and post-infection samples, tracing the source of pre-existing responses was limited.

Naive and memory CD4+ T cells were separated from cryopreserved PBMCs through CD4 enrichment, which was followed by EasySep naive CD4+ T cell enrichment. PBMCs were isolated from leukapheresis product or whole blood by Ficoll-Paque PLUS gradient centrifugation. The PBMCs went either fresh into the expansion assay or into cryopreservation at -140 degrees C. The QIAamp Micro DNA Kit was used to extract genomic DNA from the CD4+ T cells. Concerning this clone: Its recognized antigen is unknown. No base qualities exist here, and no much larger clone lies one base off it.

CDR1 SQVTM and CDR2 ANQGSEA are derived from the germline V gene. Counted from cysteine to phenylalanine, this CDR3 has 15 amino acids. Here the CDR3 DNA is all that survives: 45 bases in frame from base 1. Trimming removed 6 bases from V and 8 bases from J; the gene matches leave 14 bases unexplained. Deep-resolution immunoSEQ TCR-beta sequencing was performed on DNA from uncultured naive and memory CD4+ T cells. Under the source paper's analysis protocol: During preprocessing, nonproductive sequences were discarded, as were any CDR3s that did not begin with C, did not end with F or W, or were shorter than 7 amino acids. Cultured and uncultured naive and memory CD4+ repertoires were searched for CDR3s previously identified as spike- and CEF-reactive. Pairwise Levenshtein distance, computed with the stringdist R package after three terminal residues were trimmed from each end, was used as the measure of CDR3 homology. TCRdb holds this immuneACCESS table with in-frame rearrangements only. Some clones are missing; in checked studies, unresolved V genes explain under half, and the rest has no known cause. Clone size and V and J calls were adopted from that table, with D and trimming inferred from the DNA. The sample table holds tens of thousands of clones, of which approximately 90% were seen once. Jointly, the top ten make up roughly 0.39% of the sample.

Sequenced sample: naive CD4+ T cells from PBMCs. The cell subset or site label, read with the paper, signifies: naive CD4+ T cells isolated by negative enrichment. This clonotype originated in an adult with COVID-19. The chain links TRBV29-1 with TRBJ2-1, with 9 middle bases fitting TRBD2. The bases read TGCAGCGTATTGACAGCGGGGGGAGCGGGAGATGAGCAGTTCTTC. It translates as CSVLTAGGAGDEQFF.